The clone carrying this TCR beta chain was detected a few times. This record belongs to a study of blood T cell repertoires in COVID-19. Study details: Sites across the United States, Italy and Spain contributed samples from acute and convalescent COVID-19. Sample material is recorded as cDNA or gDNA derived from T cells, B-cell-depleted T cells, or PBMCs.

Trimming shortened V by 4 bases and J by 0 bases, and 11 bases separated the two germline ends. CDR1 and CDR2 from the germline V gene are GTSNPN and SVGIG (reference sequence). This CDR3 has 14 amino acids. The authors' processing: Nucleated cell counts were estimated from reference gene primer amplification. TCRdb's copy holds only in-frame clones and misses some; the assay was immunoSEQ multiplex PCR. V, J and clone size are taken as reported in that table, and D and trimming were inferred from the DNA itself. This sample has about 220,000 clones, with around 84% found just once. The clonotype originates from a man aged 50 or older who had recovered from COVID-19. The chain couples TRBV30 to TRBJ2-3, with TRBD1 as a possible D gene (6 bases). Input material: peripheral blood. The CDR3 loop is CAWTWGLSTDTQYF. The DNA for the CDR3 is TGTGCCTGGACATGGGGGCTGAGCACAGATACGCAGTATTTT.